This T cell receptor beta chain was captured by sequencing in a study of blood T cell repertoires in COVID-19. TCRdb's table, derived via immunoSEQ multiplex PCR, lists solely in-frame clones and lacks some. Of some 300,000 clones in the sample, over 75% were seen once. The ends were cut back, 10 bases at V and 2 bases at J, with 12 bases in the middle. The CDR3 consists of 12 residues. This sequence originates from a woman between 25 and 40 years old who had recovered from COVID-19. The gene calls are TRBV12-3 or TRBV12-4 and TRBJ2-7; perhaps TRBD2 as D (6 bases). The sequenced sample was PBMCs or T cells enriched from blood (not recorded which). CDR3 region: CATGSGAYEQYF. CDR3 bases: TGTGCCACCGGGAGCGGCGCCTACGAGCAGTACTTC.